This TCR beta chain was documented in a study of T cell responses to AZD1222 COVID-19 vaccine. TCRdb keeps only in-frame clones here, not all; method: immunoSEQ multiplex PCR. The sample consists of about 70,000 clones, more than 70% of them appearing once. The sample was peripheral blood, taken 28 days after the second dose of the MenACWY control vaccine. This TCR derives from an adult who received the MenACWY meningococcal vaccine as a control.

The CDR3 reads CASSTLGSSNYEQYF. In DNA, the CDR3 is TGCGCCAGCAGCACCTTGGGGAGTTCTAACTACGAGCAGTACTTC. The chain joins TRBV5-1 to TRBJ2-7; tentatively, D is TRBD2 (5 bases). Deletions cut 4 bases from V and 3 bases from J, with 17 bases between. CDR1 is SGHRS and CDR2 is YFSETQ in the germline V gene. The CDR3 spans 15 residues.